The clone carrying this TCR beta chain has a single count. This sample was taken from a study of blood T cell repertoires in COVID-19. Study at large: Material from acute and convalescent COVID-19 was sourced from the United States, Italy and Spain.

The CDR3 covers 15 residues. V lost 0 bases, J lost 0 bases, and 8 bases lay in between. CDR1 is SGHAT and CDR2 is FQNNGV in the germline V gene. Under the authors' procedure: Amplification of reference gene primers was used by the study to estimate nucleated cell counts. Assay used: immunoSEQ multiplex PCR; TCRdb lists only in-frame clones, some missing. D and trimming come from the DNA, and the V and J calls and clone size come from that table. The sample holds approximately 250,000 clones, around four fifths seen once. Sample: peripheral blood. The chain couples TRBV11-2 to TRBJ1-2; no definite D call. This clonotype was obtained from a woman aged 60-75 years with active or convalescent COVID-19. CDR3 bases: TGTGCCAGCAGCTTAGACAGATTATCTAACTATGGCTACACCTTC. Protein product: CASSLDRLSNYGYTF.